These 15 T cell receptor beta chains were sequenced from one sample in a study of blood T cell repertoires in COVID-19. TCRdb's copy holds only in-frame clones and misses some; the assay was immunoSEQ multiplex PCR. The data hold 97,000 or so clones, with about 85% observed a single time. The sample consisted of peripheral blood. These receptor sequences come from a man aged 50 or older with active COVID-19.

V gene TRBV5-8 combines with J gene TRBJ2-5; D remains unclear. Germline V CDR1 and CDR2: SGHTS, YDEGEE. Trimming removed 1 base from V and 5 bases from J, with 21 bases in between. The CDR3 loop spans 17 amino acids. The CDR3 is CASSLRRYERRTETQYF. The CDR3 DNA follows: TGTGCCAGCAGCTTGCGGCGATATGAGCGTCGCACGGAGACCCAGTACTTC. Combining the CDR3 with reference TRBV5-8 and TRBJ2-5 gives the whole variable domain EAGVTQSPTHLIKTRGQQATLRCSPISGHTSVYWYQQALGLGLQFLLWYDEGEERNRGNFPPRFSGRQFPNYSSELNVNALELEDSALYLCASSLRRYERRTETQYFGPGTRLLVL.

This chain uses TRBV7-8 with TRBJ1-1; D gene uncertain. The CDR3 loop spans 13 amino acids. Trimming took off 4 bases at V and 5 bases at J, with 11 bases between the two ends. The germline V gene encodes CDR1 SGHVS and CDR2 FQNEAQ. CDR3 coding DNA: TGTGCCAGCAGCTCCTCGACGGGAACTGAAGCTTTCTTT. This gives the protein CASSSSTGTEAFF.

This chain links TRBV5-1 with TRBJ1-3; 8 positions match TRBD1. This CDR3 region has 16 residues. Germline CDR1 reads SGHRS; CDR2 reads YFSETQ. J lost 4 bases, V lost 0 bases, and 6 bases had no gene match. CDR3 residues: CASSLAGTGLGNTIYF. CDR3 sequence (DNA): TGCGCCAGCAGCTTGGCCGGGACAGGTCTAGGAAACACCATATATTTT.

CDR3 bases: TGTGCCAGCAGCTTAGCGGCCGGGGAGCTGTTTTTT. It is translated as CASSLAAGELFF. The V call is TRBV11-2, the J call TRBJ2-2; no definite D call. The CDR3 extends over 12 amino acids. V was cut by 1 base and J by 6 bases, with 3 bases left in between. Germline V lookup: CDR1 SGHAT, CDR2 FQNNGV.

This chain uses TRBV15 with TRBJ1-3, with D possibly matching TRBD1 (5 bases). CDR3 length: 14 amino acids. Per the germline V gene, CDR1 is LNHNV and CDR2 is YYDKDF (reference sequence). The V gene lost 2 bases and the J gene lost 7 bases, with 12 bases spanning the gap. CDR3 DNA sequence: TGTGCCACCAGCAGATCTTTGGAGGGGAACACCATATATTTT. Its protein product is CATSRSLEGNTIYF.

Written as DNA, the CDR3 is TGTGCCAGCAGGCCTGCAGCGGGAAGTGAAAAACTGTTTTTT. Protein sequence: CASRPAAGSEKLFF. The chain is built from TRBV7-9 and TRBJ1-4; D remains ambiguous. The CDR3 spans 14 residues. V lost 6 bases and J lost 7, with 15 bases in between. Germline lookup yields CDR1 SEHNR and CDR2 FQNEAQ (reference sequence).

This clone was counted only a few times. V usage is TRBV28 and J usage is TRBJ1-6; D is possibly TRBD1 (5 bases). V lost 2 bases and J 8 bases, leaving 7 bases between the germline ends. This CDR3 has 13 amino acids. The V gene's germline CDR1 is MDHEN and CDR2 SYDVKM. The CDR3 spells CASSLTRDSPLHF. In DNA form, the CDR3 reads TGTGCCAGCAGTTTAACCAGGGATTCACCCCTCCACTTT.

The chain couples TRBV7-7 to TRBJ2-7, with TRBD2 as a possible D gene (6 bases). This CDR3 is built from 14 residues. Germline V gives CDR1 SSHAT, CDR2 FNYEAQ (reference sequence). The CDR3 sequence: CASSPGDGPYEQYF. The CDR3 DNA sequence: TGTGCTAGCTCCCCGGGGGATGGCCCCTACGAGCAGTACTTC.

This chain's CDR3 is CASSSGGADGYTF. For the CDR3, the DNA is TGTGCCAGCAGCTCCGGAGGGGCGGATGGCTACACCTTC. The chain has TRBV7-9 and TRBJ1-2, with D possibly TRBD1 on 5 matching bases. V lost 4 bases and J lost 6, with 12 bases in between. Germline lookup yields CDR1 SEHNR and CDR2 FQNEAQ (reference sequence). CDR3 length: 13 amino acids.

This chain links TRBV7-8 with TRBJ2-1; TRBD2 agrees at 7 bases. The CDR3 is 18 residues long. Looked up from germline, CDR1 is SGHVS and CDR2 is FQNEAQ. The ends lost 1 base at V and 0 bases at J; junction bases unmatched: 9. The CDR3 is CASSLGPGGTISYNEQFF. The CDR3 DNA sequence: TGTGCCAGCAGCTTAGGTCCCGGGGGGACGATCTCCTACAATGAGCAGTTCTTC.

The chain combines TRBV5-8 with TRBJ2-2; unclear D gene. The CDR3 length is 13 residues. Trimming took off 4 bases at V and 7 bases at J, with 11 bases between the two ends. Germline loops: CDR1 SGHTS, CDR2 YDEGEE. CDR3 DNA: TGTGCCAGCAGCGCGCGAGGTTTCGGGGAGCTGTTTTTT. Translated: CASSARGFGELFF.

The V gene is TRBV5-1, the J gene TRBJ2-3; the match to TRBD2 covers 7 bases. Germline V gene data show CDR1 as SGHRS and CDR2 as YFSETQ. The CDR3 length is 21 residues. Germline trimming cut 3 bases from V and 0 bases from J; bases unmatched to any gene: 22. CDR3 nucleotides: TGCGCCAGCAGCTCCGGACGCCAGTCCTTTTTTCTAGCGGCTAGCACAGATACGCAGTATTTT. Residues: CASSSGRQSFFLAASTDTQYF.

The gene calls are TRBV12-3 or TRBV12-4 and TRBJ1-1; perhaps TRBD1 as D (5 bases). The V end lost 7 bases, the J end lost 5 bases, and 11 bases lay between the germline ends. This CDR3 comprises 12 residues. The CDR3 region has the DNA TGTGCCAGCACCTTCGGGGGGACTGAAGCTTTCTTT. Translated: CASTFGGTEAFF.

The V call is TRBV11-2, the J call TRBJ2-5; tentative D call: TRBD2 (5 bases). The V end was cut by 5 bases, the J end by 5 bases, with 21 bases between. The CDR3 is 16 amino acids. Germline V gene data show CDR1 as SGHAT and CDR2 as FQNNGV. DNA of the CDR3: TGTGCCAGCAGCCTCCACCCTTCGAGGGTTGGGGAGACCCAGTACTTC. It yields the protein CASSLHPSRVGETQYF.

DNA of the CDR3: TGTGCCAGCTGGTGGCAGGGGAGGAACACTGAAGCTTTCTTT. Its translation is CASWWQGRNTEAFF. This rearrangement joins TRBV27 to TRBJ1-1; tentatively, D is TRBD1 (6 bases). Germline loops: CDR1 MNHEY, CDR2 SMNVEV (reference sequence). The V end lost 8 bases, the J end lost 1 base, and 14 bases lay between the germline ends. The CDR3 has 14 residues.